The 12 T cell receptor beta chains presented below share a single source sample, sequenced in a study of blood T cell repertoires in COVID-19. Using immunoSEQ multiplex PCR, the repertoire was profiled, and TCRdb retains in-frame clones only, with some absent. The sample holds 140,000 to 150,000 clones; over 70% are singletons and the top ten take over 35%. The specimen sequenced was peripheral blood. The origin of the receptors is a man aged 50 to 59 who had recovered from COVID-19.

This clone was picked up one time. The V call is TRBV25-1, the J call TRBJ2-7; weak D call: TRBD1 (6 bases). CDR3 length: 11 residues. Trimming took off 6 bases at V and 4 bases at J, with 7 bases between the two ends. In germline, CDR1 is MGHDK, CDR2 SYGVNS. The CDR3 DNA sequence: TGTGCCAGCAGAACAGGGTACGAGCAGTACTTC. It translates to CASRTGYEQYF.

Notes on this clone: The junction does not match germline at one end; this may be a read error. The chain links TRBV6-1 to TRBJ1-6; D remains unclear. The CDR3 runs 15 residues. Germline values: CDR1 MNHNS, CDR2 SASEGT. The CDR3 DNA reads as TGTGCCAGCATTGAAATTCGTGCCTATAATTCACCCCTCCACTTT. Translating gives CASIEIRAYNSPLHF.

The chain is built from TRBV5-1 and TRBJ2-3, with D maybe TRBD1 (5 bases). V dropped 3 bases and J dropped 5 bases, with 13 bases sitting between them. The length of the CDR3 is 14 residues. CDR1 and CDR2 (germline): SGHRS, YFSETQ. This CDR3 reads CASSYSSGLDTQYF. CDR3 bases: TGCGCCAGCAGCTACAGCTCAGGGTTAGATACGCAGTATTTT.

The CDR3 spells CATSYNPGLDTDTQYF. Written as DNA, the CDR3 is TGTGCCACCAGCTATAACCCGGGACTAGACACAGATACGCAGTATTTT. The chain combines TRBV15 with TRBJ2-3; 8 positions match TRBD2. CDR3 length: 16 residues. Unmatched junction bases numbered 9, after V lost 5 bases and J lost 2 bases. Germline V gene sequence: CDR1 LNHNV, CDR2 YYDKDF (reference sequence).

V usage is TRBV7-6 and J usage is TRBJ1-3; no firm D call. Germline V CDR1 and CDR2: SGHVS, FNYEAQ. V lost 4 bases, J lost 0 bases, and 10 bases lay in between. This CDR3 spans 15 amino acids. In DNA form, the CDR3 reads TGTGCCAGCAGCTCTGGCGGAGCCTCTGGAAACACCATATATTTT. It codes for CASSSGGASGNTIYF.

The V gene is TRBV7-7, the J gene TRBJ2-7; a weak D match, TRBD1 (6 bases). This CDR3 is built from 15 residues. Per germline, CDR1 SSHAT and CDR2 FNYEAQ (reference sequence). The germline V and J ends were trimmed by 3 bases and 1 base, with 13 bases remaining between them. CDR3 amino acids: CASSFDRDKSYEQYF. In DNA form, the CDR3 reads TGTGCCAGCAGCTTTGATCGGGACAAGTCCTACGAGCAGTACTTC.

The chain is built from TRBV13 and TRBJ1-2; D might be TRBD1 (5 bases). Trimming shortened V by 3 bases and J by 6 bases, and 8 bases separated the two germline ends. The V gene's germline CDR1 is PRHDT and CDR2 FYEKMQ (reference sequence). The CDR3 sequence is 12 residues long. The CDR3 is CASSFGGDGYTF. The CDR3 nucleotides read TGTGCCAGCAGCTTTGGAGGGGATGGCTACACCTTC.

Written as DNA, the CDR3 is TGTGCCAGCTCAACATCCGGGACAGCAATGAAAAACATTCAGTACTTC. As protein: CASSTSGTAMKNIQYF. The chain couples TRBV18 to TRBJ2-4, with 7 bases fitting TRBD1. V lost 5 bases, J lost 4 bases, and 11 bases stayed unmatched. The CDR3 sequence is 16 residues long. Germline loops: CDR1 KGHSH, CDR2 LQKENI.

This clone was found once. V is TRBV5-1 and J is TRBJ2-5, with TRBD2 matching 16 bases. The CDR3 runs to 17 residues. V lost 3 bases, J lost 1 base, and 3 bases stayed unmatched. Per germline, CDR1 SGHRS and CDR2 YFSETQ. The CDR3 spells CASSSGLAGGLQETQYF. The CDR3 nucleotides read TGCGCCAGCAGCTCGGGACTAGCGGGGGGGCTCCAAGAGACCCAGTACTTC.

This clone was seen a handful of times. This chain connects TRBV6-5 to TRBJ1-2, with D possibly being TRBD1 (5 bases). This CDR3 has 14 amino acids. CDR1 is MNHEY and CDR2 is SVGAGI in the germline V gene. Trimming took 0 bases from V and 5 from J, leaving 10 bases between them. The chain's CDR3 is CASSYSQTAYGYTF. In DNA, the CDR3 is TGTGCCAGCAGTTACTCCCAGACAGCTTATGGCTACACCTTC.

As concerns this clone: Additional DNA sequences in this sample encode the identical CDR3. The chain employs TRBV5-1 and TRBJ1-1; possibly TRBD1 for D (5 bases). The V gene's germline CDR1 is SGHRS and CDR2 YFSETQ. V lost 0 bases, J lost 3 bases, and 6 bases lay in between. The CDR3 is 13 residues long. CDR3 sequence: CASSLAGDTEAFF. The DNA of the CDR3 is TGCGCCAGCAGCTTGGCGGGGGACACTGAAGCTTTCTTT.

This chain connects TRBV19 to TRBJ2-5; the match to TRBD2 covers 16 bases. The J segment lost 4 bases and the V segment lost 6 bases, leaving 11 bases of the junction unmatched. Germline CDR1 is LNHDA and CDR2 is SQIVND (reference sequence). CDR3 length: 18 residues. CDR3 amino acids: CASSEGTSGGGARETQYF. The CDR3, as DNA: TGTGCCAGTAGCGAAGGGACTAGCGGGGGGGGTGCAAGAGAGACCCAGTACTTC.